This entry describes one T cell receptor (beta chain). Produced via immunoSEQ multiplex PCR; TCRdb's table is partial and in-frame only. The sample has some 300,000 clones; approximately 90% are singletons. Cohort placement rested on clinical history that participants reported themselves. Exposed participants encountered a COVID-19 case during the 2 weeks preceding study entry. The sample belongs to a study of blood T cell repertoires in COVID-19. There are 16 residues in the CDR3. J was trimmed by 3 bases and V by 0 bases; bases with no gene match: 0. Germline V lookup: CDR1 SGDLS, CDR2 YYNGEE. This TCR was recovered from a woman aged 25 to 39 who had been exposed to COVID-19. The rearrangement joins TRBV9 to TRBJ2-2; 12 nucleotides match TRBD2. Sequencing input: PBMCs or T cells enriched from blood (not recorded which). The CDR3 coding sequence is TGTGCCAGCAGCGTAGGACTAGCGGGGGACACCGGGGAGCTGTTTTTT. Its protein product is CASSVGLAGDTGELFF.